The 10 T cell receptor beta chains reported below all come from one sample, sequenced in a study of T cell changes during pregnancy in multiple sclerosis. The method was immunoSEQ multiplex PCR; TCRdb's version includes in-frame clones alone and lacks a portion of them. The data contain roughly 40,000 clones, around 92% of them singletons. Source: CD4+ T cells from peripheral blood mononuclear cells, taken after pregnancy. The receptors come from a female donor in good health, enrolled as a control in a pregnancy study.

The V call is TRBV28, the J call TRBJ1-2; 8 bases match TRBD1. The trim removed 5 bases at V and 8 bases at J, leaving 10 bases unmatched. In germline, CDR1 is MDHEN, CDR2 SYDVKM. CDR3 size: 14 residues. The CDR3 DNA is TGTGCCAGCAGTACCGGGACAGGACGAGAGGGCTACACCTTC. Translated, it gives CASSTGTGREGYTF.

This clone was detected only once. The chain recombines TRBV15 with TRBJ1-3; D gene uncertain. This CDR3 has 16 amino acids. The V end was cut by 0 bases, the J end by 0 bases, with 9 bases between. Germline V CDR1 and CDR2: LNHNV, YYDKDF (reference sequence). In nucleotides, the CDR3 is TGTGCCACCAGCAGAGATCTTACGAGCTCTGGAAACACCATATATTTT. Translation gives CATSRDLTSSGNTIYF. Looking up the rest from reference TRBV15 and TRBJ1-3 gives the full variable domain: DAMVIQNPRYQVTQFGKPVTLSCSQTLNHNVMYWYQQKSSQAPKLLFHYYDKDFNNEADTPDNFQSRRPNTSFCFLDIRSPGLGDTAMYLCATSRDLTSSGNTIYFGEGSWLTVV.

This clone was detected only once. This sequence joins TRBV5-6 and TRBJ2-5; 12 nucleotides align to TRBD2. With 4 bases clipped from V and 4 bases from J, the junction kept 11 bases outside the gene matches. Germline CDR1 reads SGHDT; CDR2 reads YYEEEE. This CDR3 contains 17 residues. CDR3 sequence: CASSLGLAGTPPETQYF. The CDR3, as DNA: TGTGCCAGCAGCCTCGGACTAGCGGGGACCCCCCCAGAGACCCAGTACTTC.

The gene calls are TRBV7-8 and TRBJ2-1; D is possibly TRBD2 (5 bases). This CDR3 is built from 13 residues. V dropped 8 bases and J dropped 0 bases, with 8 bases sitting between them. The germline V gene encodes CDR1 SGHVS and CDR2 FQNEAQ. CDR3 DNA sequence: TGTGCCAGCGAACGGGGCTCCTACAATGAGCAGTTCTTC. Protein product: CASERGSYNEQFF. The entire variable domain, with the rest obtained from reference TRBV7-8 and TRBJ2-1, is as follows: GAGVSQSPRYKVAKRGQDVALRCDPISGHVSLFWYQQALGQGPEFLTYFQNEAQLDKSGLPSDRFFAERPEGSVSTLKIQRTQQEDSAVYLCASERGSYNEQFFGPGTRLTVL.

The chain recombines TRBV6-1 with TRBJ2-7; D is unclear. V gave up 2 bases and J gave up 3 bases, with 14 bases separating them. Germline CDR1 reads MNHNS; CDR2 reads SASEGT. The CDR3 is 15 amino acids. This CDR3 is CASSERGQILYEQYF. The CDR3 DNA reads TGTGCCAGCAGTGAAAGAGGTCAGATCCTCTACGAGCAGTACTTC.

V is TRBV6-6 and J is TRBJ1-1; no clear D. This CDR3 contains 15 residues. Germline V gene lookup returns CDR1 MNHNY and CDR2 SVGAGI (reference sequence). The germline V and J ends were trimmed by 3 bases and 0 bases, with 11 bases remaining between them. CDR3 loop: CASSYRGGVNTEAFF. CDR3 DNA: TGTGCCAGCAGTTATCGGGGTGGTGTGAACACTGAAGCTTTCTTT.

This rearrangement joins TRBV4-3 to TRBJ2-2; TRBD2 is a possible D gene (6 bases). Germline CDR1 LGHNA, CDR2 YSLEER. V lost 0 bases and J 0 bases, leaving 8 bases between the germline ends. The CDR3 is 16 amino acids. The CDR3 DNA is TGCGCCAGCAGCCAAGATCGCGGGGCGAACACCGGGGAGCTGTTTTTT. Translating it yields CASSQDRGANTGELFF.

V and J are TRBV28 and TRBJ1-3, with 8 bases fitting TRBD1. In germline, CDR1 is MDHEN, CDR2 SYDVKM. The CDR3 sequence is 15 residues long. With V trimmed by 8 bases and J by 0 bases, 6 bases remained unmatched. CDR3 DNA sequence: TGTGCCAGCTGGACAGGGACAAACTCTGGAAACACCATATATTTT. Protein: CASWTGTNSGNTIYF.

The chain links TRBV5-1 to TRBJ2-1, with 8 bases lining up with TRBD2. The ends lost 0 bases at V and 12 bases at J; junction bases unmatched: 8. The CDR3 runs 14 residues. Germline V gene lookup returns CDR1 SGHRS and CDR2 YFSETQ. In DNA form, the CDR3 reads TGCGCCAGCAGCTTGGAGGGTAGCGGGGCTTGGCAGTTCTTC. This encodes CASSLEGSGAWQFF. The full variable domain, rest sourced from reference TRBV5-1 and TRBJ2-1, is KAGVTQTPRYLIKTRGQQVTLSCSPISGHRSVSWYQQTPGQGLQFLFEYFSETQRNKGNFPGRFSGRQFSNSRSEMNVSTLELGDSALYLCASSLEGSGAWQFFGPGTRLTVL.

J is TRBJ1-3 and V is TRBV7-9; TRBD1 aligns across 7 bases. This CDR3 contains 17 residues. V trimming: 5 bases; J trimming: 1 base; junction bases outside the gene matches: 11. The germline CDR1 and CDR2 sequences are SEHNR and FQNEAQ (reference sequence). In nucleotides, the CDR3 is TGTGCCAGCAGCCGCATACAGGGGTCTAGGTCTGGAAACACCATATATTTT. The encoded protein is CASSRIQGSRSGNTIYF.